This T cell receptor (beta chain) derives from a study of blood T cell repertoires in COVID-19. Study information: Sources were T cells, B-cell-depleted T cells, or PBMCs; the material itself was cDNA or gDNA.

Produced via immunoSEQ multiplex PCR; TCRdb's table is partial and in-frame only. The table lists about 150,000 clones, 83% of them singletons. V gave up 0 bases and J gave up 3 bases, with 4 bases separating them. There are 12 residues in the CDR3. Germline V lookup: CDR1 SGHRS, CDR2 YFSETQ. What was sequenced was peripheral blood. This receptor was obtained from a woman older than 75 with acute or convalescent COVID-19. V usage is TRBV5-1 and J usage is TRBJ2-7; D unresolved. CDR3 amino acids: CASSLDFYEQYF. CDR3 coding DNA: TGCGCCAGCAGCTTGGACTTCTACGAGCAGTACTTC.